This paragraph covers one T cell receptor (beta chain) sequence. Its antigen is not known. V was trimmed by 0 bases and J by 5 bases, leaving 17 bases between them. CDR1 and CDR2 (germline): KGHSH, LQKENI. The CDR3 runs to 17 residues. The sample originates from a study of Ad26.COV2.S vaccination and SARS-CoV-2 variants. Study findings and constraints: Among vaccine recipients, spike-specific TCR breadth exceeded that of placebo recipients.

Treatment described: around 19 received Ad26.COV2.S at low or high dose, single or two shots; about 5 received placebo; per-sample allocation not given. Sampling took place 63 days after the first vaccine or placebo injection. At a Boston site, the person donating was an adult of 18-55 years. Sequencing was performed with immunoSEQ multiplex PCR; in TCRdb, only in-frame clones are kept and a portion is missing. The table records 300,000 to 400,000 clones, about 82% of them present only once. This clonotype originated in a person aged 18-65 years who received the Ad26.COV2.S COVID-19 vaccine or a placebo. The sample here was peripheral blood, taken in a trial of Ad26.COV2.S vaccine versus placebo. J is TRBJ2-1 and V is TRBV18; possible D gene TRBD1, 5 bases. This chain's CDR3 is CASSPPTGQGEDNEQFF. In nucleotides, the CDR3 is TGTGCCAGCTCACCACCGACCGGCCAGGGTGAGGACAATGAGCAGTTCTTC.